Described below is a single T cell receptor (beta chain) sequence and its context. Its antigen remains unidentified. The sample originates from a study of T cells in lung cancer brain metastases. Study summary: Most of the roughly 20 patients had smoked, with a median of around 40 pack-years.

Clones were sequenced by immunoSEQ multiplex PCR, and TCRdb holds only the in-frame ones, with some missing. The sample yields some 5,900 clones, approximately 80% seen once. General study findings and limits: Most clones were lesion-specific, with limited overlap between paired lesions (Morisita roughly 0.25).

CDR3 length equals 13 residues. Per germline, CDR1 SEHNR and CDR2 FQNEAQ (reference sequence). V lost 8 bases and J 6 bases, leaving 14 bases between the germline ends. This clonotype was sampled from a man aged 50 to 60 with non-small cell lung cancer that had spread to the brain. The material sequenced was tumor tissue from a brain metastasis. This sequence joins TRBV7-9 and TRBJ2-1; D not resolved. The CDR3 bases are TGTGCCAGCTTAAGGGCGCTCGGCAATGAGCAGTTCTTC. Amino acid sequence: CASLRALGNEQFF.